Below are 17 T cell receptor beta chains sequenced from a single sample in a study of T-cell reconstitution after alpha-beta-depleted transplantation in children. TCRbeta library construction was performed incorporating unique molecular identifiers. MiXCR was run by TCRdb on the PCR reads, yielding one entry per CDR3 protein. The table records 450,000 to 500,000 distinct CDR3 sequences, about 12% of them present only once. The specimen comprised PBMCs from the stem cell graft donor, sampled from the stem cell graft. The receptors were gathered from a human donor who donated a stem cell graft to a child with combined immunodeficiency.

This clonotype was seen many times. The chain couples TRBV3-1 to TRBJ2-7, with D perhaps matching TRBD1 (6 bases). V was pared by 5 bases and J by 3 bases, with 20 bases between. CDR1 is LGHDT and CDR2 is YNNKEL in the germline V gene (reference sequence). The CDR3 has 16 amino acids. CDR3 region: CASSELAGVSYYEQYF. CDR3 bases: TGTGCCAGCAGCGAATTAGCAGGGGTCAGCTACTACGAGCAGTACTTC.

A few counts support this clonotype. The chain combines TRBV9 with TRBJ2-7; D is undetermined. Trimming shortened V by 2 bases and J by 3 bases, and 15 bases separated the two germline ends. CDR1 and CDR2 (germline): SGDLS, YYNGEE. The CDR3 extends over 15 amino acids. The CDR3 reads CASSVYGTDGYEQYF. The CDR3 region has the DNA TGTGCCAGCAGCGTGTACGGAACGGACGGCTACGAGCAGTACTTC.

V usage is TRBV18 and J usage is TRBJ1-4; D is ambiguous. Trimming removed 3 bases at V and 5 bases at J, with 4 bases between. From germline, CDR1 is KGHSH and CDR2 LQKENI. The CDR3 totals 12 residues. CDR3 in amino acids: CASSPRNEKLFF. The CDR3 DNA reads as TGTGCCAGCTCACCTCGGAATGAAAAACTGTTTTTT.

A note on this clonotype: An end of the junction does not agree with germline; a read error may underlie this. The chain combines TRBV4-2 with TRBJ2-1; D assignment may be TRBD1 or TRBD2 (5 bases each). The CDR3 spans 12 residues. CDR1 is LGHNA and CDR2 is YNFKEQ in the germline V gene. This CDR3 is CASSQDGTGRYF. In nucleotides, the CDR3 is TGTGCCAGCAGCCAAGATGGGACGGGAAGATACTTC.

This clonotype occurred a few times. The chain has TRBV10-3 and TRBJ2-1; unclear D gene. The CDR3 loop spans 14 amino acids. The V and J ends lost 6 bases and 5 bases respectively, with 14 bases between them. Germline CDR1 ENHRY, CDR2 SYGVKD. The DNA for the CDR3 is TGTGCCATCAGCTCGGATCGAGGCAACAATGAGCAGTTCTTC. Translating gives CAISSDRGNNEQFF.

Ten or more counts support this clonotype. The CDR3 DNA reads as TGTGCCAGCAGCTTCGGCCTGATGGGAGAGACCCAGTACTTC. Translation gives CASSFGLMGETQYF. The chain recombines TRBV12-3 or TRBV12-4 with TRBJ2-5; D is uncertain. Trimming left V 6 bases short and J 4 bases short, with 15 bases between. The CDR3 has 14 residues.

The rearrangement links TRBV12-3 or TRBV12-4 to TRBJ1-1, with D uncertain. This CDR3 region has 14 residues. V lost 5 bases to trimming and J lost 8 bases, with 18 bases between them. The CDR3 sequence: CASSPAYGRDEAFF. The CDR3 DNA sequence: TGTGCCAGCAGTCCAGCCTACGGCCGCGACGAAGCTTTCTTT.

This clonotype has more than one count but fewer than ten. The J gene is TRBJ1-3, the V gene TRBV5-1, with a weak D call TRBD1 (5 bases). The length of the CDR3 is 15 residues. CDR1 is SGHRS and CDR2 is YFSETQ in the germline V gene. V was trimmed by 4 bases and J by 0 bases, leaving 11 bases between them. The CDR3: CASSEGRASGNTIYF. CDR3 bases: TGCGCCAGCAGCGAGGGACGGGCCTCTGGAAACACCATATATTTT.

This clonotype was observed a few times. The chain combines TRBV7-9 with TRBJ2-7; weak D call: TRBD2 (6 bases). Per germline, CDR1 SEHNR and CDR2 FQNEAQ (reference sequence). Trimming left V 4 bases short and J 6 bases short, with 19 bases between. The CDR3 is 15 amino acids. The CDR3, as DNA: TGTGCCAGCAGCTCCCCCCCCAGCGGGTTATCCGAGCAGTACTTC. Translation gives CASSSPPSGLSEQYF.

This rearrangement joins TRBV7-9 to TRBJ1-1; D is perhaps TRBD1 (6 bases). Germline-derived CDR1 and CDR2 are SEHNR and FQNEAQ (reference sequence). The CDR3 extends over 15 amino acids. Trimming cost V 4 bases and J 1 base, with 13 bases left between them. CDR3 sequence: CASSSPTGPNTEAFF. The CDR3 nucleotides read TGTGCCAGCAGCTCCCCGACAGGCCCGAACACTGAAGCTTTCTTT. The variable domain in full, completed from reference TRBV7-9 and TRBJ1-1, reads DTGVSQNPRHKITKRGQNVTFRCDPISEHNRLYWYRQTLGQGPEFLTYFQNEAQLEKSRLLSDRFSAERPKGSFSTLEIQRTEQGDSAMYLCASSSPTGPNTEAFFGQGTRLTVV.

The V gene is TRBV28, the J gene TRBJ2-7; maybe TRBD2 (5 bases). The germline V and J ends were trimmed by 1 base and 5 bases, with 15 bases remaining between them. The CDR3 has 15 amino acids. Looked up from germline, CDR1 is MDHEN and CDR2 is SYDVKM. DNA for the CDR3: TGTGCCAGCAGTTTATATGGAACTGCCGGGGACGAGCAGTACTTC. It codes for CASSLYGTAGDEQYF.

This clonotype was observed a few times. The chain couples TRBV30 to TRBJ2-3; the D gene is possibly TRBD2 (5 bases). Germline values: CDR1 GTSNPN, CDR2 SVGIG (reference sequence). V gave up 4 bases and J gave up 0 bases, with 11 bases separating them. This CDR3 is built from 14 residues. The CDR3 loop is CAWNGVLSTDTQYF. CDR3 nucleotides: TGTGCCTGGAACGGGGTTTTGAGCACAGATACGCAGTATTTT.

In its sample, this clonotype was seen many times. The chain combines TRBV6-5 with TRBJ1-1, with TRBD1 matching over 8 bases. V lost 4 bases to trimming and J lost 5 bases; unmatched junction nucleotides: 9. The CDR3 spans 15 residues. The germline V gene has CDR1 MNHEY and CDR2 SVGAGI. The CDR3 region is CASSLDREENTEAFF. The CDR3 DNA is TGTGCCAGCAGTTTGGACAGGGAGGAAAATACTGAAGCTTTCTTT.

This clonotype was counted at least ten times. The chain combines TRBV7-2 with TRBJ2-7; 11 bases are a match to TRBD1. This CDR3 has 14 residues. The germline gives CDR1 SGHTA, CDR2 FQGNSA. J gave up 3 bases and V 4 bases, and 2 bases lay outside the gene matches. Here the CDR3 DNA reads TGTGCCAGCAGCTGGGACAGGGGGTTCTACGAGCAGTACTTC. This translates into CASSWDRGFYEQYF.

CDR3 DNA sequence: TGTGCCAGTCAGGGGACCTACGAGCAGTACTTC. Translating it yields CASQGTYEQYF. The genes are TRBV6-5 and TRBJ2-7; a possible D gene is TRBD1 (6 bases). CDR3 length: 11 residues. Germline CDR1 is MNHEY and CDR2 is SVGAGI. V lost 9 bases, J lost 2 bases, and 8 bases lay in between.

The chain combines TRBV10-3 with TRBJ1-1, with 8 nucleotides matching TRBD1. Germline V gene sequence: CDR1 ENHRY, CDR2 SYGVKD. The CDR3 is 15 residues long. V lost 1 base, J lost 5 bases, and 6 bases stayed unmatched. The CDR3, as DNA: TGTGCCATCAGTGAGTATGGACAGGGAAGAACTGAAGCTTTCTTT. It encodes CAISEYGQGRTEAFF.

The genes are TRBV4-3 and TRBJ2-7; TRBD1 matches 8 bases. The CDR3 contains 15 residues. V was clipped by 2 bases and J by 3 bases; unmatched bases: 6. Germline assignment: CDR1 LGHNA and CDR2 YSLEER. The CDR3 DNA is TGCGCCAGCAGCCAATCCCGGGACAGGAGCTACGAGCAGTACTTC. Protein sequence: CASSQSRDRSYEQYF.